This T cell receptor beta chain stems from a study of T cells in Graves' hyperthyroidism and ophthalmopathy. Study background: Blood was drawn when the patient was first diagnosed and still untreated.

Study-wide results and limits: Ophthalmopathy cases were set apart from stable hyperthyroidism by a 13 V-J model.

What was amplified from RNA transcripts were TCR beta CDR3 regions. Primed by the HTBI set, a first-round RT-PCR was run on the TCR CDR3. TCRdb analysed the multiplex PCR reads with MiXCR anew, one entry per CDR3 protein. The repertoire holds under 400,000 distinct CDR3 sequences, with about a sixth as singletons. Germline-derived CDR1 and CDR2 are MNHNS and SASEGT. V was clipped by 8 bases and J by 5 bases; unmatched bases: 13. This CDR3 contains 15 residues. This clonotype showed up just a few times. Antigen: not known. The sequenced material came from blood. This chain uses TRBV6-1 with TRBJ2-5; 8 nucleotides align to TRBD1. The receptor comes from a woman in her thirties or forties with Graves' ophthalmopathy. CDR3 nucleotide sequence: TGTGCCAGCCCAACGGACAGGGCGTTAGAGGAGACCCAGTACTTC. This encodes CASPTDRALEETQYF.